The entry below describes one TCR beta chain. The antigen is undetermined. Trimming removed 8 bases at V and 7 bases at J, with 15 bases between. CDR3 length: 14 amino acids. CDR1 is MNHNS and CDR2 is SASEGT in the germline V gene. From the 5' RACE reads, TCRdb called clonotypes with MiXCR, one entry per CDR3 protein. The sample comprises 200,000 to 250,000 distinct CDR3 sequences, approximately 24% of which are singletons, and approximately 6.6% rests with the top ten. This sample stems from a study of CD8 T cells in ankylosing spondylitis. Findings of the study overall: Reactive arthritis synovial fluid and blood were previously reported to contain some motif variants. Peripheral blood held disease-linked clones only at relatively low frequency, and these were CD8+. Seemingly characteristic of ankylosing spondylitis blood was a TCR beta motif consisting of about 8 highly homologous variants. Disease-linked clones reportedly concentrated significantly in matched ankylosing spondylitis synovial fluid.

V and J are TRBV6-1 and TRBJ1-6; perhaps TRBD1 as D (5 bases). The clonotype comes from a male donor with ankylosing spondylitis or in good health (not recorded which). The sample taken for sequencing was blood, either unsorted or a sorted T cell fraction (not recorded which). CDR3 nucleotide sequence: TGTGCCAGCCGGGACCCAGGCCCCAATTCACCCCTCCACTTT. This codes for CASRDPGPNSPLHF.